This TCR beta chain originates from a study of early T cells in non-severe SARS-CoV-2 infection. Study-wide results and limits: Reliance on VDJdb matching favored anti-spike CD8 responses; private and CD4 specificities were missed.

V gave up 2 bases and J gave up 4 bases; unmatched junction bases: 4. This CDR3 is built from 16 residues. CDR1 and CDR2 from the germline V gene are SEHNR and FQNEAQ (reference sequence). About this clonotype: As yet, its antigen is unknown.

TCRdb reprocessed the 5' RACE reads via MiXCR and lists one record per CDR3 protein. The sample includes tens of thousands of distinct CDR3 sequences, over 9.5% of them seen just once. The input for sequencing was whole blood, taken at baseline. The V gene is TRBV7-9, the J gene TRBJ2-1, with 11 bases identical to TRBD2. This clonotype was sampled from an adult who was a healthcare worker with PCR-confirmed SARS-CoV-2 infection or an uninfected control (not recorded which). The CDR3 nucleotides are TGTGCCAGCAGCTTAATAGCGGGAGGGGTGTACAATGAGCAGTTCTTC. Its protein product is CASSLIAGGVYNEQFF.